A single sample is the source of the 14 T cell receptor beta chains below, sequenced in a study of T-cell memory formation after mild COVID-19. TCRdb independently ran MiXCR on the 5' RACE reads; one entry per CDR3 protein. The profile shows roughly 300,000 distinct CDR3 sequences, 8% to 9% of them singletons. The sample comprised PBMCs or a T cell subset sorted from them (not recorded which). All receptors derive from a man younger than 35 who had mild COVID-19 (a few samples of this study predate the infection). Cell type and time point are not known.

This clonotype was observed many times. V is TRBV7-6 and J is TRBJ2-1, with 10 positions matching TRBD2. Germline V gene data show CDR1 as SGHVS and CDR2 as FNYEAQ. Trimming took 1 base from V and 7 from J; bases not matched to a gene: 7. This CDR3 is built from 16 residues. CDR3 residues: CASSLGASGGHNEQFF. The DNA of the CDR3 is TGTGCCAGCAGCTTAGGGGCTAGCGGGGGCCATAATGAGCAGTTCTTC.

The CDR3 sequence is CASTHDRGRVRSTEAFF. CDR3 nucleotides: TGTGCCAGCACCCACGACAGGGGTAGGGTAAGAAGCACTGAAGCTTTCTTT. The chain recombines TRBV6-2 or TRBV6-3 with TRBJ1-1; 8 bases align to TRBD1. This CDR3 is built from 17 residues. Germline assignment: CDR1 MNHEY and CDR2 SVGEGT. Trimming removed 7 bases from V and 4 bases from J; junction bases left unmatched: 17.

The chain's CDR3 is CASSTGQDYNSPLHF. The CDR3 bases are TGCGCCAGCAGTACGGGACAAGACTATAATTCACCCCTCCACTTT. The chain links TRBV4-3 to TRBJ1-6, with D possibly TRBD1 on 6 matching bases. The V end was cut by 6 bases, the J end by 3 bases, with 12 bases between. Germline values: CDR1 LGHNA, CDR2 YSLEER. The CDR3 contains 15 residues.

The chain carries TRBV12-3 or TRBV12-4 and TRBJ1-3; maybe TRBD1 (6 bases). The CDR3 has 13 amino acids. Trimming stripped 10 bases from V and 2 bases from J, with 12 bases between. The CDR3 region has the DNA TGTGCCATTGACCAGGGGACTGGAAACACCATATATTTT. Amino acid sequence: CAIDQGTGNTIYF.

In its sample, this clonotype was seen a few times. CDR3 bases: TGTGCCAGCAGCCAACGACTAGCGGGGAAAACGAACACCGGGGAGCTGTTTTTT. Translating gives CASSQRLAGKTNTGELFF. V usage is TRBV4-2 and J usage is TRBJ2-2; 11 nucleotides line up with TRBD2. The CDR3 extends over 18 amino acids. Germline V CDR1 and CDR2: LGHNA, YNFKEQ. With 2 bases clipped from V and 0 bases from J, the junction kept 5 bases outside the gene matches.

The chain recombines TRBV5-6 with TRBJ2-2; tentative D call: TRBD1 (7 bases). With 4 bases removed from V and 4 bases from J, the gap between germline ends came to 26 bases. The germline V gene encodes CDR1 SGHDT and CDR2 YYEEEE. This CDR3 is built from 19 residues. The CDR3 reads CASSIPFPGGRLGTGELFF. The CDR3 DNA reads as TGTGCCAGCAGCATCCCCTTTCCAGGGGGGCGCCTTGGCACCGGGGAGCTGTTTTTT.

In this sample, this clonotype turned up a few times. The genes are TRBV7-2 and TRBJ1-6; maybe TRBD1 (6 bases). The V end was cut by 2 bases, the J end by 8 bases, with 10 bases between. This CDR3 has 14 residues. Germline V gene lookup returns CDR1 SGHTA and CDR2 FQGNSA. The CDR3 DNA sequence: TGTGCCAGCAGCTTACAGGGGATAGATTCACCCCTCCACTTT. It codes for CASSLQGIDSPLHF. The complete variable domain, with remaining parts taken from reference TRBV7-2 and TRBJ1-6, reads GAGVSQSPSNKVTEKGKDVELRCDPISGHTALYWYRQSLGQGLEFLIYFQGNSAPDKSGLPSDRFSAERTGGSVSTLTIQRTQQEDSAVYLCASSLQGIDSPLHFGNGTRLTVT.

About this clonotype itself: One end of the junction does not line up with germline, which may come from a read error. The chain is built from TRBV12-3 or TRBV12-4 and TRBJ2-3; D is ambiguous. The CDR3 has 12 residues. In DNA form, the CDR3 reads TGTGCCAGCAGTCCAATGATACTCAGCGCGAATTTT. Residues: CASSPMILSANF.

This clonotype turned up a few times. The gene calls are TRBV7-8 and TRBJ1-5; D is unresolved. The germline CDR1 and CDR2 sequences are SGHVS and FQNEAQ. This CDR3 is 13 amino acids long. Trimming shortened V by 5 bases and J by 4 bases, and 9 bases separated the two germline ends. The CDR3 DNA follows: TGTGCCAGCAGCGAATGGGGAAATCAGCCCCAGCATTTT. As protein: CASSEWGNQPQHF.

The chain's CDR3 is CASSTSSGPRNTDTQYF. The CDR3 DNA is TGTGCCAGCAGCACCTCGTCGGGACCGAGAAATACAGATACGCAGTATTTT. The chain uses TRBV7-9 and TRBJ2-3; D is possibly TRBD1 or TRBD2 (5 bases each). In germline, CDR1 is SEHNR, CDR2 FQNEAQ (reference sequence). V lost 5 bases and J 3 bases, leaving 21 bases between the germline ends. This CDR3 is built from 17 residues.

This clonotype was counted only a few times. This CDR3 is CATSRESRTDTQYF. In DNA form, the CDR3 reads TGTGCCACCAGCAGAGAGTCAAGGACAGATACGCAGTATTTT. The V gene is TRBV15, the J gene TRBJ2-3; no reliable D call. The V and J ends lost 0 bases and 3 bases respectively, with 7 bases between them. Germline V gives CDR1 LNHNV, CDR2 YYDKDF (reference sequence). This CDR3 has 14 residues.

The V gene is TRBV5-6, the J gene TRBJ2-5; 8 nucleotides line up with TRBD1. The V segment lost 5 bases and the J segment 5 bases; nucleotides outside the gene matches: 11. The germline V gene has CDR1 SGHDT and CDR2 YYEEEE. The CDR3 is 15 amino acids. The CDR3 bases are TGTGCCAGCAGACTTACAGGGGGTGCAGAGGAGACCCAGTACTTC. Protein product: CASRLTGGAEETQYF.

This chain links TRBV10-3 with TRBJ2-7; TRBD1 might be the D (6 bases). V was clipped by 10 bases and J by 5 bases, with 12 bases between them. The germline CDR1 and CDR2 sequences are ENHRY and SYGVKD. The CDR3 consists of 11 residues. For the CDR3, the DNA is TGTGCCACCCAGGGGAGCCACGAGCAGTACGTC. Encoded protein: CATQGSHEQYV.

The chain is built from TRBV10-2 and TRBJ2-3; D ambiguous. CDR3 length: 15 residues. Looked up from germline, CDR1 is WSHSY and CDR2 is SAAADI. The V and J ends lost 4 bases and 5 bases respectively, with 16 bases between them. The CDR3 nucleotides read TGCGCCAGCAGTGCCCCGGACGGCCTGGGAGATACGCAGTATTTT. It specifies CASSAPDGLGDTQYF.